This T cell receptor (beta chain) was captured in a study of blood T cell repertoires in COVID-19. About the research overall: COVID-19 samples, acute and convalescent, were from the United States, Italy and Spain. PBMCs, B-cell-depleted T cells, or T cells provided the cDNA or gDNA that made up the material.

Under the authors' procedure: Quantification of nucleated cells was approximated via reference gene primer amplification. The protocol was immunoSEQ multiplex PCR, while the TCRdb copy is restricted to in-frame clones and leaves out a portion. V and J calls and clone size follow that table, whereas D and trimming were derived from the DNA. The sample has over 100,000 clones, approximately 88% seen once. This CDR3 region has 17 residues. From germline, CDR1 is SGHNT and CDR2 YYREEE (reference sequence). J gave up 3 bases and V 1 base, and 12 bases lay outside the gene matches. This clone was seen only once.

This receptor was identified in a man between 60 and 75 years old with acute or convalescent COVID-19. Sequencing was performed on peripheral blood. The chain carries TRBV5-4 and TRBJ2-7; 8 bases line up with TRBD1. For the CDR3, the DNA is TGTGCCAGCAGCTTGCCGCCCCCCCCAGGGGGCATCTACGAGCAGTACTTC. It translates to CASSLPPPPGGIYEQYF.